This T cell receptor (beta chain) is from a study of beta chain features in type 1 diabetes. Sorting that relied on CD45RO/CCR7/CD25/CD127/CD95/CD27 yielded CD4+ naive, central memory, regulatory and stem cell-like memory cells. Sequenced material consisted of expressed TCRB transcripts (all of the isolated RNA was reverse transcribed). Produced via immunoSEQ multiplex PCR; TCRdb's table is partial and in-frame only. Counted here are about 200,000 clones, approximately 11% occurring once; the ten biggest clones make up approximately 1.5%. The CDR3 has 12 amino acids. Germline V gene data show CDR1 as MNHNS and CDR2 as SASEGT. With 6 bases removed from V and 11 bases from J, the gap between germline ends came to 16 bases.

What was sequenced was central memory CD4+ T cells from blood. The rearrangement joins TRBV6-1 to TRBJ1-1; no clear D gene. This TCR derives from a man aged 18 to 35 in good health. DNA of the CDR3: TGTGCCAGCAGACACTTATCCGAGAGGGCTTTCTTT. Translation gives CASRHLSERAFF.